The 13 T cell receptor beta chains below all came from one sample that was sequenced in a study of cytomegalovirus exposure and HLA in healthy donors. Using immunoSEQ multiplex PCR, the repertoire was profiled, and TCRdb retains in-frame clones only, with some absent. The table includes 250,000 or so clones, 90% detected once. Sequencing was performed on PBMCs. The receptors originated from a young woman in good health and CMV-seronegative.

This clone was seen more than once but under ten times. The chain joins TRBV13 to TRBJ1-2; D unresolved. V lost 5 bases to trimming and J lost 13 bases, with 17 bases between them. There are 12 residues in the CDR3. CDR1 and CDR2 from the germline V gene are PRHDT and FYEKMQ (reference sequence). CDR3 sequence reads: CASSPGGPLFTF. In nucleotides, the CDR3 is TGTGCCAGCAGCCCTGGAGGCCCGCTATTCACCTTC. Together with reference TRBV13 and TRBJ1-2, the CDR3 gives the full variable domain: AAGVIQSPRHLIKEKRETATLKCYPIPRHDTVYWYQQGPGQDPQFLISFYEKMQSDKGSIPDRFSAQQFSDYHSELNMSSLELGDSALYFCASSPGGPLFTFGSGTRLTVV.

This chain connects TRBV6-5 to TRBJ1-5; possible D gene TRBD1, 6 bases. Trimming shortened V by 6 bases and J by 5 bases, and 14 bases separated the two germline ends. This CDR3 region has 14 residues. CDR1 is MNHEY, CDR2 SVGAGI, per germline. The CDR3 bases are TGTGCCAGCAGGGTTGGACAGTACCATCAGCCCCAGCATTTT. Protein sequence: CASRVGQYHQPQHF.

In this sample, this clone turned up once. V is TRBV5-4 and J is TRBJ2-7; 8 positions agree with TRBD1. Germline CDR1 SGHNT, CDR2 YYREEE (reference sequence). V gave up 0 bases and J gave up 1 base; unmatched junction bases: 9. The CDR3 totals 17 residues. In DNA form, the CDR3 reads TGTGCCAGCAGCTTGGGGGAACTGGGACAGGCATCCTACGAGCAGTACTTC. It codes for CASSLGELGQASYEQYF.

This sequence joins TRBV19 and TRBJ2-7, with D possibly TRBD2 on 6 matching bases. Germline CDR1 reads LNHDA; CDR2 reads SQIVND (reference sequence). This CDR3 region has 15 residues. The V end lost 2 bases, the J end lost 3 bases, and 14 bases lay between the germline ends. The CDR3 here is CASSILSGAFYEQYF. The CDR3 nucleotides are TGTGCCAGTAGTATACTATCGGGAGCCTTCTACGAGCAGTACTTC.

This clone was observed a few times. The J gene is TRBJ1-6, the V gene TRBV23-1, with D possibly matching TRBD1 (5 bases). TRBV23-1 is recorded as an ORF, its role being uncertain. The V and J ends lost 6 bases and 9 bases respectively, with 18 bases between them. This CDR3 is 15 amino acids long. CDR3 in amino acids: CASSLEGPWRSPLHF. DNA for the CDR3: TGCGCCAGCAGCCTGGAGGGGCCCTGGCGTTCACCCCTCCACTTT.

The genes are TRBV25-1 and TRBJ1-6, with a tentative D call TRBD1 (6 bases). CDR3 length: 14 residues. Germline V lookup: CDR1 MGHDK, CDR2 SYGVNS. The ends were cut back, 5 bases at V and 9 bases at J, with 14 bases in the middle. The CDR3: CASSKGTGSSPLHF. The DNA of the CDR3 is TGTGCCAGCAGTAAAGGTACAGGGAGTTCACCCCTCCACTTT.

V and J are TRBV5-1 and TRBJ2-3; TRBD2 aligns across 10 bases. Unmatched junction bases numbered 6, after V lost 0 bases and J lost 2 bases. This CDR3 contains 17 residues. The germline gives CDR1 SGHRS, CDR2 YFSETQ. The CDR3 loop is CASSLASSGGNTDTQYF. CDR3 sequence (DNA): TGCGCCAGCAGCTTGGCGTCTAGCGGGGGAAACACAGATACGCAGTATTTT.

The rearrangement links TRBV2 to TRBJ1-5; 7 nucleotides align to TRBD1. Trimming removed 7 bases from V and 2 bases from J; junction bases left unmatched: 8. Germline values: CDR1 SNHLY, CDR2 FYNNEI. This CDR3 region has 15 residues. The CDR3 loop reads CASKGQVGGNQPQHF. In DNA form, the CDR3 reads TGTGCCAGCAAAGGACAGGTGGGAGGCAATCAGCCCCAGCATTTT.

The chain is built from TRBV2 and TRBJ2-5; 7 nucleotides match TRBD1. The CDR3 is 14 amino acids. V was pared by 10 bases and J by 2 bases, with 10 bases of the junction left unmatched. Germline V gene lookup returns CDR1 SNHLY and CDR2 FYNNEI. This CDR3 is CATSEDRIQETQYF. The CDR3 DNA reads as TGTGCCACTTCAGAGGACAGGATACAAGAGACCCAGTACTTC. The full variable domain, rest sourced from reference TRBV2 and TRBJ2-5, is EPEVTQTPSHQVTQMGQEVILRCVPISNHLYFYWYRQILGQKVEFLVSFYNNEISEKSEIFDDQFSVERPDGSNFTLKIRSTKLEDSAMYFCATSEDRIQETQYFGPGTRLLVL.

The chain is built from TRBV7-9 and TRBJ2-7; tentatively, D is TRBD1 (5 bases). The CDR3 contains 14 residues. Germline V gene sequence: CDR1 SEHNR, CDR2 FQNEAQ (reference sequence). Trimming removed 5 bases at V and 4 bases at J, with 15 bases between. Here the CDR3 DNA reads TGTGCCAGCAGCCCCGACAGCGCAGGTTACGAGCAGTACGTC. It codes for CASSPDSAGYEQYV.

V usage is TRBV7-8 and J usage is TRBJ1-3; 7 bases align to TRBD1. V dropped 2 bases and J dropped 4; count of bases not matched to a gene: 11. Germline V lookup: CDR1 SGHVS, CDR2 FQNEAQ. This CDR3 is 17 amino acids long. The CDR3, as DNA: TGTGCCAGCAGCTTATTCCCCGTGACAGGGTTAGGAAACACCATATATTTT. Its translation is CASSLFPVTGLGNTIYF. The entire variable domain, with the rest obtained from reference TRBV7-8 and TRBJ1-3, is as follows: GAGVSQSPRYKVAKRGQDVALRCDPISGHVSLFWYQQALGQGPEFLTYFQNEAQLDKSGLPSDRFFAERPEGSVSTLKIQRTQQEDSAVYLCASSLFPVTGLGNTIYFGEGSWLTVV.

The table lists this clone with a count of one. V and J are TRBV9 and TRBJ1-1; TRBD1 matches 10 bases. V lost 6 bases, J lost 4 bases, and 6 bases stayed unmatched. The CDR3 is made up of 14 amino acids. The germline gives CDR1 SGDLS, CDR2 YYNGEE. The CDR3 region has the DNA TGTGCCAGCACCCGGGACAGGGGTAGCACTGAAGCTTTCTTT. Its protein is CASTRDRGSTEAFF.

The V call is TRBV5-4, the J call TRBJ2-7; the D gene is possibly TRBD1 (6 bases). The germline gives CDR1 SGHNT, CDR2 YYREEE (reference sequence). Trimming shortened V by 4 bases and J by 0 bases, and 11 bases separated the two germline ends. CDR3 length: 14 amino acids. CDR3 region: CASSPGTNSYEQYF. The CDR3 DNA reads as TGTGCCAGCAGCCCCGGGACAAACTCCTACGAGCAGTACTTC.